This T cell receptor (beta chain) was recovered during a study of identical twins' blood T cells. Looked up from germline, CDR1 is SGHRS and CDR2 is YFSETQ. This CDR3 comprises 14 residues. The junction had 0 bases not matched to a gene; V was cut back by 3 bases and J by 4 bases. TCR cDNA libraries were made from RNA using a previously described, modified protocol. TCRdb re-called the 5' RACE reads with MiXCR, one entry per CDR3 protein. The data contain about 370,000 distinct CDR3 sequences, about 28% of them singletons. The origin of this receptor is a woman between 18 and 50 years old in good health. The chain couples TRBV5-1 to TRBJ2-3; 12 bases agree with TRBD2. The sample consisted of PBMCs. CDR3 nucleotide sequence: TGCGCCAGCAGCTCTAGCGGGGGGGCAGATACGCAGTATTTT. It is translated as CASSSSGGADTQYF.